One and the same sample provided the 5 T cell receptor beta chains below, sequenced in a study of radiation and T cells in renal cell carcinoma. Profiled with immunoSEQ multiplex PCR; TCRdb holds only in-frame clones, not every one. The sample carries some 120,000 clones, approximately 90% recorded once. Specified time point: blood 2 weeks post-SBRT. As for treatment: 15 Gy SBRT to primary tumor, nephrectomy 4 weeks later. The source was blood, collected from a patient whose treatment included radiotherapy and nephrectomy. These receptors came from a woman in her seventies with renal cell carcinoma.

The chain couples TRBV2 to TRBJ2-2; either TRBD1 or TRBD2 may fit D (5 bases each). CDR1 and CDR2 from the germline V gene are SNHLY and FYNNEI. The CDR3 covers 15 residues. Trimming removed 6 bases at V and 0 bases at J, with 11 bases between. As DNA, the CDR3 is TGTGCCAGCAGGGCCGGGACGACGAACACCGGGGAGCTGTTTTTT. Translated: CASRAGTTNTGELFF. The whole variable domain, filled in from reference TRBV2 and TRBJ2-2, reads EPEVTQTPSHQVTQMGQEVILRCVPISNHLYFYWYRQILGQKVEFLVSFYNNEISEKSEIFDDQFSVERPDGSNFTLKIRSTKLEDSAMYFCASRAGTTNTGELFFGEGSRLTVL.

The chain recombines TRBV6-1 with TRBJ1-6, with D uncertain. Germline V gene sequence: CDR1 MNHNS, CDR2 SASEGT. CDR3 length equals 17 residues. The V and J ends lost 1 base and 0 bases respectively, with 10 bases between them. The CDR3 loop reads CASSEVLEISYNSPLHF. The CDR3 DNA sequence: TGTGCCAGCAGTGAAGTCTTAGAGATCTCCTATAATTCACCCCTCCACTTT.

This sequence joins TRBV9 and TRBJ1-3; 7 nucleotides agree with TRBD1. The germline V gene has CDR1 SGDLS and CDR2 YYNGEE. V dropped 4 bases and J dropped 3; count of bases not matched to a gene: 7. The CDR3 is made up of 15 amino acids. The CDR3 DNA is TGTGCCAGCAGCCGAGACAGGGTGTATGGAAACACCATATATTTT. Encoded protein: CASSRDRVYGNTIYF. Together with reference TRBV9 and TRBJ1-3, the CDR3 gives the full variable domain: DSGVTQTPKHLITATGQRVTLRCSPRSGDLSVYWYQQSLDQGLQFLIQYYNGEERAKGNILERFSAQQFPDLHSELNLSSLELGDSALYFCASSRDRVYGNTIYFGEGSWLTVV.

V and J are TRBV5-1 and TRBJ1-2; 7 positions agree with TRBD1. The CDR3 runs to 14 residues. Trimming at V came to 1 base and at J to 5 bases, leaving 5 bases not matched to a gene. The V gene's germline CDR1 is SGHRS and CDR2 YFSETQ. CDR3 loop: CASSLSQGVYGYTF. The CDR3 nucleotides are TGCGCCAGCAGCTTGAGTCAGGGGGTTTATGGCTACACCTTC.

As DNA, the CDR3 is TGTGGGGGGAGAGACCCGAACACCGGGGAGCTGTTTTTT. This encodes CGGRDPNTGELFF. The V and J genes are TRBV28 and TRBJ2-2; D assignment may be TRBD1 or TRBD2 (5 bases each). Per germline, CDR1 MDHEN and CDR2 SYDVKM. This CDR3 has 13 residues.